The 32 T cell receptor beta chains below were found in one sample sequenced in a study of control samples from healthy donors and cancer patients. The repertoire was sequenced with immunoSEQ multiplex PCR; TCRdb's copy has only in-frame clones and lacks some. The table has about 84,000 clones, roughly 82% seen once. The sample comprised PBMCs. These receptors all stem from a man between 60 and 70 years old with head and neck cancer.

This clone occurred a few times. The V call is TRBV5-1, the J call TRBJ1-2; possible D gene TRBD1, 6 bases. Germline V gene lookup returns CDR1 SGHRS and CDR2 YFSETQ. Trimming stripped 2 bases from V and 4 bases from J, with 21 bases between. The CDR3 runs 17 residues. The CDR3 protein is CASSLTGTTTTGYGYTF. Here the CDR3 DNA reads TGCGCCAGCAGCTTAACCGGGACAACAACAACGGGCTATGGCTACACCTTC.

J is TRBJ1-1 and V is TRBV7-9, with D unresolved. This CDR3 is built from 16 residues. Germline V gene data show CDR1 as SEHNR and CDR2 as FQNEAQ (reference sequence). Trimming removed 4 bases at V and 1 base at J, with 16 bases between. Written as DNA, the CDR3 is TGTGCCAGCAGCTCATCGCCTAGCACAGCGAACACTGAAGCTTTCTTT. Protein product: CASSSSPSTANTEAFF.

Regarding this clone: This sample includes further DNA sequences coding for the same CDR3. This sequence joins TRBV3-1 (or the pseudogene TRBV3-2) and TRBJ1-1; 7 bases are a match to TRBD1. With 6 bases clipped from V and 4 bases from J, the junction kept 5 bases outside the gene matches. The CDR3 spans 13 residues. Germline assignment: CDR1 LGHDT and CDR2 YNNKEL (reference sequence). The CDR3 DNA is TGTGCCAGCAGTCCAGGGGGGGGCACTGAAGCTTTCTTT. As protein: CASSPGGGTEAFF.

V is TRBV18 and J is TRBJ1-2; 7 bases map to TRBD1. This CDR3 has 14 residues. CDR1 and CDR2 from the germline V gene are KGHSH and LQKENI. V lost 5 bases to trimming and J lost 4 bases; unmatched junction nucleotides: 7. This chain's CDR3 is CASSFSEGAYGYTF. As DNA, the CDR3 is TGTGCCAGCTCATTCTCCGAGGGGGCCTATGGCTACACCTTC.

This CDR3 is CSVVSFQGVSNEQFF. CDR3 nucleotide sequence: TGCAGCGTTGTGTCTTTTCAGGGGGTAAGCAATGAGCAGTTCTTC. This chain uses TRBV29-1 with TRBJ2-1; 7 bases align to TRBD1. Germline values: CDR1 SQVTM, CDR2 ANQGSEA. V gave up 4 bases and J gave up 6 bases; unmatched junction bases: 12. The CDR3 spans 15 residues.

This clone was detected only a few times. The chain is built from TRBV6-6 and TRBJ2-1, with 10 bases matching TRBD2. The ends lost 8 bases at V and 9 bases at J; junction bases unmatched: 7. The CDR3 spans 13 residues. Germline V lookup: CDR1 MNHNY, CDR2 SVGAGI (reference sequence). This CDR3 is CASRLAGEGEQFF. Written as DNA, the CDR3 is TGTGCCAGCCGCCTAGCGGGAGAGGGTGAGCAGTTCTTC.

The chain's CDR3 is CASTRTGANYGYTF. CDR3 nucleotides: TGTGCCAGCACCCGGACAGGGGCCAATTATGGCTACACCTTC. This chain links TRBV6-5 with TRBJ1-2, with TRBD1 matching over 9 bases. The junction had 8 bases not matched to a gene; V was cut back by 7 bases and J by 5 bases. CDR1 MNHEY and CDR2 SVGAGI come from the germline V gene. The CDR3 runs to 14 residues.

This chain connects TRBV5-6 to TRBJ1-1; unclear D gene. Germline CDR1 is SGHDT and CDR2 is YYEEEE. V lost 0 bases to trimming and J lost 0 bases, with 15 bases between them. The CDR3 extends over 17 amino acids. CDR3 amino acids: CASSLGKGRRLNTEAFF. The CDR3 nucleotides read TGTGCCAGCAGCTTGGGGAAGGGCAGGCGTTTGAACACTGAAGCTTTCTTT.

The sample holds one count of this clone. The chain couples TRBV6-4 to TRBJ2-1, with 7 bases matching TRBD2. Trimming removed 5 bases from V and 2 bases from J; junction bases left unmatched: 6. The CDR3 has 15 amino acids. Per the germline V gene, CDR1 is MRHNA and CDR2 is SNTAGT. CDR3: CASSKMSGAYNEQFF. In nucleotides, the CDR3 is TGTGCCAGCAGTAAGATGAGCGGGGCCTACAATGAGCAGTTCTTC.

The V gene is TRBV10-1, the J gene TRBJ2-7; D not certain. The CDR3 consists of 14 residues. V dropped 10 bases and J dropped 2 bases, with 18 bases sitting between them. Germline V gene lookup returns CDR1 WNHNN and CDR2 SYGVQD (reference sequence). CDR3 region: CATRGSQAPYEQYF. In DNA form, the CDR3 reads TGCGCCACCCGAGGTTCCCAAGCCCCCTACGAGCAGTACTTC.

A single count supports this clone. The chain is built from TRBV19 and TRBJ2-5; weak D call: TRBD2 (5 bases). In germline, CDR1 is LNHDA, CDR2 SQIVND (reference sequence). V shed 5 bases and J shed 2 bases, with 9 bases lying between them. This CDR3 is 13 amino acids long. The CDR3 nucleotides read TGTGCCAGTAGTGAGGGATCGCAAGAGACCCAGTACTTC. It encodes CASSEGSQETQYF. The full variable domain, its missing parts supplied by reference TRBV19 and TRBJ2-5, is DGGITQSPKYLFRKEGQNVTLSCEQNLNHDAMYWYRQDPGQGLRLIYYSQIVNDFQKGDIAEGYSVSREKKESFPLTVTSAQKNPTAFYLCASSEGSQETQYFGPGTRLLVL.

A word on this clone: This specimen includes other DNA sequences encoding the same CDR3. This chain joins TRBV5-4 and TRBJ2-7; a possible D gene is TRBD2 (6 bases). The V end was cut by 2 bases, the J end by 6 bases, with 12 bases between. Germline V gives CDR1 SGHNT, CDR2 YYREEE (reference sequence). The CDR3 consists of 13 residues. CDR3 coding DNA: TGTGCCAGCAGCTTCCTGGGGGGTCGCGAGCAGTACTTC. It translates to CASSFLGGREQYF.

The V and J genes are TRBV6-1 and TRBJ1-4; unclear D gene. This CDR3 has 15 residues. The V end was cut by 0 bases, the J end by 8 bases, with 13 bases between. CDR1 and CDR2 (germline): MNHNS, SASEGT. CDR3 DNA: TGTGCCAGCAGTGAAGCGAAAACTAAGCGGGAAAAACTGTTTTTT. This sequence encodes CASSEAKTKREKLFF.

J is TRBJ2-3 and V is TRBV5-1; D possibly corresponds to TRBD2 (5 bases). Germline CDR1 SGHRS, CDR2 YFSETQ. This CDR3 is built from 15 residues. Trimming shortened V by 0 bases and J by 6 bases, and 14 bases separated the two germline ends. Here the CDR3 reads CASSLGRRAGDTQYF. The CDR3, as DNA: TGCGCCAGCAGCTTGGGGAGGCGCGCTGGGGATACGCAGTATTTT.

The chain links TRBV10-1 to TRBJ2-1, with TRBD2 matching over 11 bases. CDR1 is WNHNN, CDR2 SYGVQD, per germline (reference sequence). This CDR3 region has 15 residues. Unmatched junction bases numbered 5, after V lost 3 bases and J lost 7 bases. CDR3 in amino acids: CASSELTSGRNEQFF. The CDR3 bases are TGCGCCAGCAGTGAATTAACTAGCGGGAGAAATGAGCAGTTCTTC.

This rearrangement joins TRBV27 to TRBJ1-1, with D possibly being TRBD1 (6 bases). Germline V gives CDR1 MNHEY, CDR2 SMNVEV (reference sequence). The CDR3 has 15 amino acids. Trimming removed 6 bases from V and 2 bases from J, with 16 bases in between. The CDR3 region is CASSTGQWGNTEAFF. The CDR3 DNA sequence: TGTGCCAGCAGCACAGGACAGTGGGGTAACACTGAAGCTTTCTTT.

The J gene is TRBJ2-7, the V gene TRBV6-6; D remains ambiguous. Per germline, CDR1 MNHNY and CDR2 SVGAGI (reference sequence). The CDR3 spans 12 residues. V was trimmed by 4 bases and J by 3 bases, leaving 7 bases between them. CDR3 in amino acids: CASSSNHYEQYF. The CDR3 nucleotides read TGTGCCAGCAGTTCCAACCACTACGAGCAGTACTTC.

The chain recombines TRBV2 with TRBJ1-5; D not resolved. The CDR3 is 13 residues long. Per the germline V gene, CDR1 is SNHLY and CDR2 is FYNNEI. V lost 10 bases, J lost 0 bases, and 10 bases lay in between. DNA of the CDR3: TGTGCCATAAGAGTTGCTAGCAATCAGCCCCAGCATTTT. This gives the protein CAIRVASNQPQHF.

The rearrangement links TRBV30 to TRBJ2-2; tentatively, D is TRBD2 (5 bases). The CDR3 is made up of 15 amino acids. The V gene lost 3 bases and the J gene lost 0 bases, with 11 bases spanning the gap. Germline lookup yields CDR1 GTSNPN and CDR2 SVGIG (reference sequence). As DNA, the CDR3 is TGTGCCTGGAGGAGGGAAGGAACGAACACCGGGGAGCTGTTTTTT. Protein product: CAWRREGTNTGELFF.

J is TRBJ2-7 and V is TRBV11-2; the match to TRBD2 covers 10 bases. V shed 5 bases and J 7 bases; nucleotides not matched to a gene: 8. Germline CDR1 SGHAT, CDR2 FQNNGV. The CDR3 consists of 14 residues. CDR3 in DNA: TGTGCCAGCAGCCCAAGCGGGAGGGTCCGGGAGCAGTACTTC. Its protein is CASSPSGRVREQYF.

The chain joins TRBV19 to TRBJ1-4; D gene uncertain. Germline loops: CDR1 LNHDA, CDR2 SQIVND (reference sequence). The ends were cut back, 8 bases at V and 0 bases at J, with 10 bases in the middle. The CDR3 length is 14 residues. The CDR3 coding sequence is TGTGCCAGTCGCAGTGGGGCAACTAATGAAAAACTGTTTTTT. Amino acid sequence: CASRSGATNEKLFF.

J is TRBJ2-3 and V is TRBV7-9; D not resolved. The CDR3 covers 16 residues. Germline-derived CDR1 and CDR2 are SEHNR and FQNEAQ (reference sequence). V dropped 0 bases and J dropped 0 bases, with 10 bases sitting between them. CDR3 bases: TGTGCCAGCAGCTTAGCAAAGGGTACTAGCACAGATACGCAGTATTTT. Translation gives CASSLAKGTSTDTQYF.

This rearrangement joins TRBV7-6 to TRBJ1-3; a weak D match, TRBD1 (5 bases). The CDR3 totals 16 residues. Trimming stripped 0 bases from V and 0 bases from J, with 9 bases between. Germline V CDR1 and CDR2: SGHVS, FNYEAQ. CDR3: CASSLATDFSGNTIYF. The CDR3 coding sequence is TGTGCCAGCAGCTTAGCGACAGATTTCTCTGGAAACACCATATATTTT.

CDR3 nucleotide sequence: TGTGCCAGCAGCCATGGGGTAGCTAGGAACACTGAAGCTTTCTTT. This encodes CASSHGVARNTEAFF. V is TRBV16 and J is TRBJ1-1; D ambiguous. Germline-derived CDR1 and CDR2 are KGHSY and FQNENV. The CDR3 sequence is 15 residues long. V lost 3 bases and J lost 1, with 12 bases in between.

The chain has TRBV30 and TRBJ2-7; perhaps TRBD1 as D (6 bases). V lost 2 bases and J lost 0, with 14 bases in between. The CDR3 length is 15 residues. Germline CDR1 GTSNPN, CDR2 SVGIG (reference sequence). CDR3 residues: CAWSPYRVPSYEQYF. In nucleotides, the CDR3 is TGTGCCTGGAGTCCGTACAGGGTCCCCTCCTACGAGCAGTACTTC.

The chain joins TRBV5-1 to TRBJ2-1; 11 positions match TRBD1. Germline values: CDR1 SGHRS, CDR2 YFSETQ. V lost 0 bases and J lost 5; bases outside the gene matches: 10. This CDR3 is 18 amino acids long. The CDR3 protein is CASSLDAGVGQGDNEQFF. Here the CDR3 DNA reads TGCGCCAGCAGCTTGGATGCCGGGGTGGGACAGGGGGACAATGAGCAGTTCTTC.

V gene TRBV2 combines with J gene TRBJ1-5; tentative D call: TRBD1 (6 bases). The CDR3 has 15 residues. In germline, CDR1 is SNHLY, CDR2 FYNNEI. The V end was cut by 5 bases, the J end by 3 bases, with 14 bases between. The DNA for the CDR3 is TGTGCCAGCAGTCTAAAAGGACAGTACAATCAGCCCCAGCATTTT. Translating it yields CASSLKGQYNQPQHF.

The rearrangement joins TRBV18 to TRBJ2-7; 9 bases are shared with TRBD2. The CDR3 extends over 16 amino acids. The germline V gene encodes CDR1 KGHSH and CDR2 LQKENI. V trimming: 1 base; J trimming: 3 bases; junction bases outside the gene matches: 7. The CDR3 region is CASSPRGAGGSYEQYF. CDR3 nucleotides: TGTGCCAGCTCACCACGGGGAGCGGGAGGAAGCTACGAGCAGTACTTC. The complete variable domain, with remaining parts taken from reference TRBV18 and TRBJ2-7, reads NAGVMQNPRHLVRRRGQEARLRCSPMKGHSHVYWYRQLPEEGLKFMVYLQKENIIDESGMPKERFSAEFPKEGPSILRIQQVVRGDSAAYFCASSPRGAGGSYEQYFGPGTRLTVT.

This sequence joins TRBV5-1 and TRBJ1-1; 8 bases align to TRBD1. Germline V gene sequence: CDR1 SGHRS, CDR2 YFSETQ. J was trimmed by 4 bases and V by 4 bases; bases with no gene match: 9. The CDR3 is 15 residues long. As DNA, the CDR3 is TGCGCCAGCAGCCTGCAGGGGGCCTTCACCACTGAAGCTTTCTTT. Its protein is CASSLQGAFTTEAFF.

V and J are TRBV7-2 and TRBJ2-5; D unresolved. CDR3 length: 15 residues. The ends were cut back, 5 bases at V and 1 base at J, with 14 bases in the middle. Germline assignment: CDR1 SGHTA and CDR2 FQGNSA. The CDR3 region is CASSPRGPIQETQYF. CDR3 DNA: TGTGCCAGCAGCCCGCGAGGCCCAATCCAAGAGACCCAGTACTTC.

V usage is TRBV10-3 and J usage is TRBJ1-5; no clear D. The V gene's germline CDR1 is ENHRY and CDR2 SYGVKD. Trimming left V 0 bases short and J 4 bases short, with 10 bases between. The CDR3 sequence is 15 residues long. DNA for the CDR3: TGTGCCATCAGTGAGTCGACGGCAGCTAATCAGCCCCAGCATTTT. Translated, it gives CAISESTAANQPQHF.

V usage is TRBV28 and J usage is TRBJ2-5; TRBD1 is a possible D gene (7 bases). The germline V and J ends were trimmed by 2 bases and 2 bases, with 12 bases remaining between them. There are 15 residues in the CDR3. From germline, CDR1 is MDHEN and CDR2 SYDVKM. The CDR3, as DNA: TGTGCCAGCAGTTTAGAGGGGGCGGGACAAGAGACCCAGTACTTC. This encodes CASSLEGAGQETQYF.